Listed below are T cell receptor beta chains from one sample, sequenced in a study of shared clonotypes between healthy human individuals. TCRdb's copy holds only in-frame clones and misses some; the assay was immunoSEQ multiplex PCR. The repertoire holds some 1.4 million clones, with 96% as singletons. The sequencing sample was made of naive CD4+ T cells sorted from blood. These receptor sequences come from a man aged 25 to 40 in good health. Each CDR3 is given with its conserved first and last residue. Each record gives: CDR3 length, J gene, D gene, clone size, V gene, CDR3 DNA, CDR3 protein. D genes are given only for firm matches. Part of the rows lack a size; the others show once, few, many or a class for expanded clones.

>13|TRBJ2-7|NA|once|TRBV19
TGTGCCAGTAGTATACCCCCCTACGGGGAGCAGTACTTC
CASSIPPYGEQYF
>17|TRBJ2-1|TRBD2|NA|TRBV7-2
TGTGCCAGCAGCTTAGGGCCACTAGCGGGAGGGGCCACCAAGCAGTTCTTC
CASSLGPLAGGATKQFF
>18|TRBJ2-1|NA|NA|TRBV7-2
TGTGCCAGCAGCTTAGTTGGAGGGGGCGGGCTAGCGGACAATGAGCAGTTCTTC
CASSLVGGGGLADNEQFF
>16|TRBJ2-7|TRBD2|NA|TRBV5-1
TGCGCCAGCAGCTTGGTTTCGAGCGGGAAAGCCTACGAGCAGTACTTC
CASSLVSSGKAYEQYF
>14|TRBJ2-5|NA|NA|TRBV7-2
TGTGCCAGCAGCTTAGCCGGTTTCGAGGAGACCCAGTACTTC
CASSLAGFEETQYF
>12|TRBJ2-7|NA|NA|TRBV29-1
TGCAGCGTCCTACCGACAGGCTACGAGCAGTACTTC
CSVLPTGYEQYF
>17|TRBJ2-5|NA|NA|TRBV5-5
TGTGCCAGCAGCTTGAAATTGACAGGCGGGAAAGCGGAGACCCAGTACTTC
CASSLKLTGGKAETQYF
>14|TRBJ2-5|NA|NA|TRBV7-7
TGTGCTAGCAGTTCGACAGGAATCCAAGAGACCCAGTACTTC
CASSSTGIQETQYF
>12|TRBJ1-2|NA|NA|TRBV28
TGTGCCAGCAGTTTAGGGAGCTATGGCTACACCTTC
CASSLGSYGYTF
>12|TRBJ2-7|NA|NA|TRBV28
TGTGCCAGCAGTCTGACCTCCTACGAGCAGTACTTC
CASSLTSYEQYF
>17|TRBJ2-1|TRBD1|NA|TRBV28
TGTGCCAGCAGTTCTCTATCCGGGACAGGGGTTTACAATGAGCAGTTCTTC
CASSSLSGTGVYNEQFF